This note documents a single TCR beta chain sequence. What it binds is not known. The length of the CDR3 is 15 residues. The V and J ends lost 5 bases and 5 bases, in that order; junction bases with no gene match: 8. Researchers used genomic DNA as the template to profile TCR beta VDJ and CDR3. TCRdb re-called the reads through MiXCR, storing one row per CDR3 protein. The data show about 58,000 distinct CDR3 sequences, approximately 52% seen once. The sample originates from a study of CD8+CD57+ T cells in acquired aplastic anemia. Across the whole study: Average DNA yield from sorted CD4+ and CD8+ cells was around 3.2 ug.

Patients sequenced had flow cytometry evidence of CD8+CD57+ cell expansion. As a group, the patients uniformly had severe acquired aplastic anemia. Prior therapy had not been administered to any patient at the time of blood sampling. Study-wide findings and caveats: Patients and controls had in common some 30 CD8+ CDR3 sequences.

This clonotype was sampled from a human donor with aplastic anemia. The chain carries TRBV12-3 or TRBV12-4 and TRBJ1-1, with TRBD1 identical over 10 bases. Sequencing was performed on sorted CD4+, CD8+, or CD8+CD57+ T cells (not recorded which) from PBMCs. The CDR3 nucleotides are TGTGCCAGCAGTGATCCCGACAGGGGGCAAACTGAAGCTTTCTTT. Translated, it gives CASSDPDRGQTEAFF.